The 21 T cell receptor beta chains below were found in one sample sequenced in a study of PD-1 blockade in classical Hodgkin lymphoma. Here immunoSEQ multiplex PCR was the method, and the copy in TCRdb shows in-frame clones only, minus some. This table holds more than 70,000 clones, 92% found once. Relapse was seen in all patients after autologous stem cell transplantation, and brentuximab vedotin exposure was variable. Sequenced here: peripheral blood mononuclear cells (PBMCs), sampled before the second cycle of nivolumab. The receptors were gathered from a human donor with classical Hodgkin lymphoma.

This clone was recorded only once. The rearrangement joins TRBV2 to TRBJ2-1, with D perhaps TRBD1 (6 bases). The germline V and J ends were trimmed by 6 bases and 3 bases, with 9 bases remaining between them. The CDR3 is made up of 13 amino acids. From germline, CDR1 is SNHLY and CDR2 FYNNEI. The CDR3 nucleotides read TGTGCCAGCAGCCAGGACAGCTACAATGAGCAGTTCTTC. The encoded protein is CASSQDSYNEQFF. Full variable domain (missing parts from reference TRBV2 and TRBJ2-1): EPEVTQTPSHQVTQMGQEVILRCVPISNHLYFYWYRQILGQKVEFLVSFYNNEISEKSEIFDDQFSVERPDGSNFTLKIRSTKLEDSAMYFCASSQDSYNEQFFGPGTRLTVL.

The chain has TRBV4-1 and TRBJ2-1; 7 bases map to TRBD2. CDR1 MGHRA and CDR2 YSYEKL come from the germline V gene. The CDR3 consists of 16 residues. Unmatched junction bases numbered 8, after V lost 3 bases and J lost 3 bases. In nucleotides, the CDR3 is TGCGCCAGCAGCCAGGACCGAGCGGGGTTCTACAATGAGCAGTTCTTC. It translates to CASSQDRAGFYNEQFF.

The V gene is TRBV10-2, the J gene TRBJ1-2; 7 bases are shared with TRBD1. This CDR3 has 15 residues. CDR1 and CDR2 (germline): WSHSY, SAAADI. The V gene end was trimmed by 6 bases and the J gene end by 4 bases; junction bases not matched to a gene: 11. CDR3 nucleotide sequence: TGCGCCAGCAGCCCCAGACAGGGCGAGGGCTATGGCTACACCTTC. It is translated as CASSPRQGEGYGYTF.

This sequence joins TRBV30 and TRBJ2-6, with D unresolved. Germline V gives CDR1 GTSNPN, CDR2 SVGIG (reference sequence). With 0 bases removed from V and 3 bases from J, the gap between germline ends came to 3 bases. The CDR3 has 13 residues. In DNA form, the CDR3 reads TGTGCCTGGAGTGTACGTGGGGCCAACGTCCTGACTTTC. As protein: CAWSVRGANVLTF.

This clone was picked up one time. The genes are TRBV25-1 and TRBJ1-1; D is unresolved. Germline V gives CDR1 MGHDK, CDR2 SYGVNS. Trimming took 7 bases from V and 0 from J, leaving 15 bases between them. The CDR3 loop spans 15 amino acids. CDR3 region: CASTEHTTMNTEAFF. The CDR3 DNA reads as TGTGCCAGCACCGAACATACAACTATGAACACTGAAGCTTTCTTT.

CDR3 region: CASSPVTPEKLFF. The CDR3, as DNA: TGTGCCAGCTCACCAGTTACCCCTGAAAAACTGTTTTTT. V and J are TRBV18 and TRBJ1-4; no definite D call. Germline lookup yields CDR1 KGHSH and CDR2 LQKENI. The CDR3 is 13 amino acids. V was trimmed by 2 bases and J by 7 bases, leaving 8 bases between them.

This chain connects TRBV7-9 to TRBJ2-5; D unresolved. V was clipped by 3 bases and J by 5 bases, with 7 bases between them. Germline V lookup: CDR1 SEHNR, CDR2 FQNEAQ (reference sequence). CDR3 size: 12 residues. CDR3 amino acids: CASSFVGETQYF. The CDR3 DNA sequence: TGTGCCAGCAGCTTTGTCGGTGAGACCCAGTACTTC.

The V gene is TRBV30, the J gene TRBJ2-3, with 8 bases matching TRBD2. Unmatched junction bases numbered 10, after V lost 5 bases and J lost 6 bases. Germline V gives CDR1 GTSNPN, CDR2 SVGIG (reference sequence). This CDR3 spans 14 amino acids. The CDR3 sequence: CAWGRLASADTQYF. The CDR3 nucleotides read TGTGCCTGGGGTAGACTAGCGTCAGCGGATACGCAGTATTTT.

The CDR3 loop reads CAISEGTSGRETQYF. In DNA, the CDR3 is TGTGCCATCAGTGAGGGGACTAGCGGGAGAGAGACCCAGTACTTC. The chain employs TRBV10-3 and TRBJ2-5, with TRBD2 matching over 14 bases. The germline V gene encodes CDR1 ENHRY and CDR2 SYGVKD. The CDR3 runs 15 residues. V lost 2 bases and J lost 4; bases outside the gene matches: 0.

The V call is TRBV11-2, the J call TRBJ2-3, with 8 bases fitting TRBD2. V shed 1 base and J 6 bases; nucleotides not matched to a gene: 9. In germline, CDR1 is SGHAT, CDR2 FQNNGV. CDR3 length: 16 amino acids. The CDR3 coding sequence is TGTGCCAGCAGCTTAGTTTTAGCGGGATTATTTGATACGCAGTATTTT. Encoded protein: CASSLVLAGLFDTQYF.

The V and J genes are TRBV4-1 and TRBJ1-1; 7 bases agree with TRBD1. CDR1 MGHRA and CDR2 YSYEKL come from the germline V gene. The junction had 9 bases not matched to a gene; V was cut back by 0 bases and J by 5 bases. CDR3 size: 16 residues. This CDR3 is CASSQEWGTALTEAFF. Written as DNA, the CDR3 is TGCGCCAGCAGCCAAGAATGGGGGACAGCTTTGACTGAAGCTTTCTTT.

V gene TRBV2 combines with J gene TRBJ2-1; D is possibly TRBD1 (6 bases). V was trimmed by 4 bases and J by 8 bases, leaving 18 bases between them. The CDR3 length is 15 residues. Germline CDR1 is SNHLY and CDR2 is FYNNEI. This CDR3 is CASSGLAGRGDEQFF. Here the CDR3 DNA reads TGTGCCAGCAGTGGTTTGGCAGGCAGGGGCGATGAGCAGTTCTTC.

The chain joins TRBV6-1 to TRBJ1-5; D is unresolved. This CDR3 spans 14 amino acids. The germline CDR1 and CDR2 sequences are MNHNS and SASEGT. Trimming took 3 bases from V and 0 from J, leaving 6 bases between them. This chain's CDR3 is CASSDFYSNQPQHF. In DNA, the CDR3 is TGTGCCAGCAGTGATTTTTATAGCAATCAGCCCCAGCATTTT.

The chain joins TRBV30 to TRBJ1-5; the D gene is possibly TRBD1 (5 bases). The CDR3 runs to 17 residues. CDR1 is GTSNPN and CDR2 is SVGIG in the germline V gene (reference sequence). Trimming removed 3 bases from V and 2 bases from J, with 20 bases in between. This chain's CDR3 is CAWSFGTDLAGNQPQHF. CDR3 sequence (DNA): TGTGCCTGGAGCTTTGGGACGGATTTGGCGGGCAATCAGCCCCAGCATTTT.

The chain employs TRBV19 and TRBJ2-7, with TRBD2 as a possible D gene (5 bases). The germline V gene has CDR1 LNHDA and CDR2 SQIVND (reference sequence). Trimming removed 6 bases from V and 0 bases from J, with 15 bases in between. CDR3 length equals 15 residues. CDR3 in DNA: TGTGCCAGTAGCCCCGGGGATAGAGTCTCCTACGAGCAGTACTTC. Its translation: CASSPGDRVSYEQYF. The entire variable domain, with the rest obtained from reference TRBV19 and TRBJ2-7, is as follows: DGGITQSPKYLFRKEGQNVTLSCEQNLNHDAMYWYRQDPGQGLRLIYYSQIVNDFQKGDIAEGYSVSREKKESFPLTVTSAQKNPTAFYLCASSPGDRVSYEQYFGPGTRLTVT.

The V gene is TRBV18, the J gene TRBJ1-2; TRBD1 might be the D (6 bases). V lost 6 bases and J 7 bases, leaving 24 bases between the germline ends. Per germline, CDR1 KGHSH and CDR2 LQKENI. This CDR3 spans 16 amino acids. CDR3 protein: CASSKLMPGGESGYTF. The CDR3 nucleotides are TGTGCCAGCTCTAAGCTGATGCCGGGGGGCGAGAGTGGCTACACCTTC.

This clone was counted once. This rearrangement joins TRBV5-6 to TRBJ2-7, with 9 bases lining up with TRBD1. CDR1 and CDR2 from the germline V gene are SGHDT and YYEEEE. CDR3 size: 16 residues. With V trimmed by 2 bases and J by 2 bases, 8 bases remained unmatched. CDR3 region: CASSFLGQGYAYEQYF. The CDR3 coding sequence is TGTGCCAGCAGCTTCCTTGGACAGGGGTATGCCTACGAGCAGTACTTC.

This chain links TRBV11-1 with TRBJ1-1; D is undetermined. Germline CDR1 and CDR2: SGHAT and FQDESV (reference sequence). V was pared by 6 bases and J by 7 bases, with 9 bases between. The CDR3 contains 11 residues. The CDR3 DNA follows: TGTGCCAGCAGAACTACCCTTGAAGCTTTCTTT. This sequence encodes CASRTTLEAFF. The whole variable domain, filled in from reference TRBV11-1 and TRBJ1-1, reads EAEVAQSPRYKITEKSQAVAFWCDPISGHATLYWYRQILGQGPELLVQFQDESVVDDSQLPKDRFSAERLKGVDSTLKIQPAELGDSAMYLCASRTTLEAFFGQGTRLTVV.

This clone showed up just once. The J gene is TRBJ1-2, the V gene TRBV19; 9 nucleotides match TRBD1. The trim removed 6 bases at V and 4 bases at J, leaving 9 bases unmatched. From germline, CDR1 is LNHDA and CDR2 SQIVND (reference sequence). This CDR3 is built from 15 residues. The DNA for the CDR3 is TGTGCCAGTAGGGTTCCGGGACAGGGCCGCTATGGCTACACCTTC. This translates into CASRVPGQGRYGYTF.

The gene calls are TRBV29-1 and TRBJ2-1; no reliable D call. Germline CDR1 is SQVTM and CDR2 is ANQGSEA. The V end was cut by 7 bases, the J end by 6 bases, with 25 bases between. The CDR3 totals 16 residues. The CDR3 loop is CSGWSVVIGRPNEQFF. The CDR3 DNA reads TGCAGCGGTTGGAGTGTCGTCATCGGTAGGCCCAATGAGCAGTTCTTC.

The chain combines TRBV4-2 with TRBJ1-1; the D is unclear. CDR3 length: 16 amino acids. The V end was cut by 6 bases, the J end by 0 bases, with 17 bases between. Germline V gene sequence: CDR1 LGHNA, CDR2 YNFKEQ. The CDR3 DNA sequence: TGTGCCAGCAGGACCCTGACCTACCAGGTGAACACTGAAGCTTTCTTT. Protein sequence: CASRTLTYQVNTEAFF.